This TCR beta chain was recorded in a study of cytomegalovirus exposure and HLA in healthy donors. The study, taken as a whole, reports: TRBV6-2, TRBV6-3 and some other V segments were unresolvable in 87-base-pair reads. Reported findings show TCR beta sequences accurately forecast HLA-A and HLA-B alleles in most subjects. For presence/absence analyses, sequencing depth was assumed to be roughly uniform across donors.

With 60 Vbeta and 13 Jbeta primers, the PCR was carried out. Assay: immunoSEQ multiplex PCR; the TCRdb copy retains only in-frame clones and omits some. The table shows some 100,000 clones, with 69% occurring only once. This clone showed up just a few times. Its antigen is unknown. The CDR3 extends over 14 amino acids. The specimen sequenced was PBMCs. The chain has TRBV21-1 and TRBJ2-7; the D call TRBD1 from the table was never checked on the DNA. TRBV21-1 is a known pseudogene. This TCR was recovered from a woman between 65 and 79 years old in good health and CMV-seropositive. CDR3 amino acids: CASSKTQGSYEQYF. CDR3 sequence (DNA): TGTGCCAGCAGCAAGACCCAGGGCTCCTACGAGCAGTACTTC.